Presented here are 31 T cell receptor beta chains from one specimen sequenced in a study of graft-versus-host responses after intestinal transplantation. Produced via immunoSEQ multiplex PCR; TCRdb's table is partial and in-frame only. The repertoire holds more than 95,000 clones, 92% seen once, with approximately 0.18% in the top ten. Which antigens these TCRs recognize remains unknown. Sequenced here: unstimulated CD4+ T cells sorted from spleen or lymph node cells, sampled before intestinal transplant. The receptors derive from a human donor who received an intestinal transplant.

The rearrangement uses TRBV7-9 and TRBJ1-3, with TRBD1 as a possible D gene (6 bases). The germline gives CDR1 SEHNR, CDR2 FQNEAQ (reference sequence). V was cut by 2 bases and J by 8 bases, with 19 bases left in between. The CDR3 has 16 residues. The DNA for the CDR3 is TGTGCCAGCAGCTTAAATTACCGGACAGAGGCTCACACCATATATTTT. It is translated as CASSLNYRTEAHTIYF.

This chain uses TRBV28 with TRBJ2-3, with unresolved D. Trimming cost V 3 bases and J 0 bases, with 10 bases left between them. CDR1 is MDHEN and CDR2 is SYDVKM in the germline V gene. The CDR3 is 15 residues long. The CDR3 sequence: CASSLALQSTDTQYF. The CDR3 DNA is TGTGCCAGCAGTTTGGCCCTCCAAAGCACAGATACGCAGTATTTT.

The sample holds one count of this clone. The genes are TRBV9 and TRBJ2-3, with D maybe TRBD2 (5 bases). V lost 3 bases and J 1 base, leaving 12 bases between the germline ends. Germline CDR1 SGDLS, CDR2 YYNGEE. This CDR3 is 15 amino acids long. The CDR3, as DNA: TGTGCCAGCAGCGATACTAGTCTGGGCACAGATACGCAGTATTTT. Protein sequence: CASSDTSLGTDTQYF.

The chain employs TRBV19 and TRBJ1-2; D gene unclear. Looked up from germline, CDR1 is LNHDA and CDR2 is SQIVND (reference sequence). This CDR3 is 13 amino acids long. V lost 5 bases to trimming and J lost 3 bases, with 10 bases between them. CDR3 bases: TGTGCCAGTAGTCCGGTGAGGGACTATGGCTACACCTTC. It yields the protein CASSPVRDYGYTF.

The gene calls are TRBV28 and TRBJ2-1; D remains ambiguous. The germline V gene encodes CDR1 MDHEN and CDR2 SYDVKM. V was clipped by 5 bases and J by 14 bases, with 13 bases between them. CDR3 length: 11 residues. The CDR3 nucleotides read TGTGCCAGCAGTCCCAGTCAGCAGGAGTTCTTC. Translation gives CASSPSQQEFF.

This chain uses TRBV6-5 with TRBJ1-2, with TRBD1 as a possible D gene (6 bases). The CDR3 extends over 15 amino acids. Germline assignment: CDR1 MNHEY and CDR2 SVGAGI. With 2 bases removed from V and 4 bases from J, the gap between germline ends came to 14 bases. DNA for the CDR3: TGTGCCAGCAGTTACCAACAGGGCCTGGGCTATGGCTACACCTTC. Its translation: CASSYQQGLGYGYTF.

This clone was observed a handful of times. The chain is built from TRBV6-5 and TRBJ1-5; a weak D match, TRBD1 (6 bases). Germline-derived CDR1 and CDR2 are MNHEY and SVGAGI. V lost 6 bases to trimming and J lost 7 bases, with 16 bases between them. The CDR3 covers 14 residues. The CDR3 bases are TGTGCCAGCAGCCTTAACAGGGACGGGCAGCCCCAGCATTTT. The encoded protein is CASSLNRDGQPQHF.

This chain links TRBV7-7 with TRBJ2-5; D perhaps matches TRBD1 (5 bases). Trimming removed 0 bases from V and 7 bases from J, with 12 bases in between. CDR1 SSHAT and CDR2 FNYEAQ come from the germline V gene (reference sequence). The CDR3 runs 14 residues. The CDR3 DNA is TGTGCCAGCAGCTTAGCTCTCGCCCAGGGGACCCAGTACTTC. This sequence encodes CASSLALAQGTQYF.

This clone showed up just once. CDR3 bases: TGTGCCAGTAGTTCTCGTCTGTCCTACAATGAGCAGTTCTTC. It is translated as CASSSRLSYNEQFF. The genes are TRBV19 and TRBJ2-1; no clear D gene. V lost 5 bases, J lost 1 base, and 9 bases lay in between. This CDR3 has 14 amino acids. CDR1 is LNHDA, CDR2 SQIVND, per germline (reference sequence).

CDR3 bases: TGCGCCAGCAGCTTGGGGGAGTTCGGCACAGATACGCAGTATTTT. Protein sequence: CASSLGEFGTDTQYF. The V call is TRBV5-1, the J call TRBJ2-3, with a weak D call TRBD2 (5 bases). The germline gives CDR1 SGHRS, CDR2 YFSETQ. The CDR3 covers 15 residues. Trimming cost V 0 bases and J 1 base, with 9 bases left between them.

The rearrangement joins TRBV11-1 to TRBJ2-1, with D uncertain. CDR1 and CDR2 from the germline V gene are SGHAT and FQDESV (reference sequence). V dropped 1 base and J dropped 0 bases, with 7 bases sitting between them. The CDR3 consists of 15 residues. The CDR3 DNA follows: TGTGCCAGCAGCTTAGGCGGAAGCTCCTACAATGAGCAGTTCTTC. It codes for CASSLGGSSYNEQFF. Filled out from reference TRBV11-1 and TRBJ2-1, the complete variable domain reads EAEVAQSPRYKITEKSQAVAFWCDPISGHATLYWYRQILGQGPELLVQFQDESVVDDSQLPKDRFSAERLKGVDSTLKIQPAELGDSAMYLCASSLGGSSYNEQFFGPGTRLTVL.

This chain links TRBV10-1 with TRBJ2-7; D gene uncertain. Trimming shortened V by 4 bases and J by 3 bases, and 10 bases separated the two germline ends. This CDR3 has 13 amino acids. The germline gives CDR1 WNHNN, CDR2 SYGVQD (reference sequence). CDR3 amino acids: CASSATVGYEQYF. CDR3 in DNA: TGCGCCAGCAGTGCCACAGTAGGCTACGAGCAGTACTTC.

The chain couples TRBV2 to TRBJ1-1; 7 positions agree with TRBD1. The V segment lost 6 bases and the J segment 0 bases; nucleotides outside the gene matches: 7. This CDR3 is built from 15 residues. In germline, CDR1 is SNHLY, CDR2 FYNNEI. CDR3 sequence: CASRLRDSVNTEAFF. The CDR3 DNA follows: TGTGCCAGCAGATTACGGGACAGCGTGAACACTGAAGCTTTCTTT.

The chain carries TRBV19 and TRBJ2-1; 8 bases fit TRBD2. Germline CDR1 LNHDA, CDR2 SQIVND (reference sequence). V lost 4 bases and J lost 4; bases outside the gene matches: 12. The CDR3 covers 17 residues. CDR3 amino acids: CASSNPSSAGAYNEQFF. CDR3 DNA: TGTGCCAGTAGTAACCCCTCCTCAGCGGGAGCTTACAATGAGCAGTTCTTC.

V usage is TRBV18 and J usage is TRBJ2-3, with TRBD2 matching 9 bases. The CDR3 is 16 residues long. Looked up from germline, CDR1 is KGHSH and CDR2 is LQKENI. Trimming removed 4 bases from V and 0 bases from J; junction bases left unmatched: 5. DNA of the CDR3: TGTGCCAGCTCACACCTAGCGGGGCTTAGCACAGATACGCAGTATTTT. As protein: CASSHLAGLSTDTQYF.

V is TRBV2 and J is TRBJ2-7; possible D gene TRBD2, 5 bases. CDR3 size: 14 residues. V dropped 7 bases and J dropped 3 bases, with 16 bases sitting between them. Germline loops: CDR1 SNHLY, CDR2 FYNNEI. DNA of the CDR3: TGTGCCAGCATTCCTAGCCGTCTGAGCTACGAGCAGTACTTC. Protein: CASIPSRLSYEQYF.

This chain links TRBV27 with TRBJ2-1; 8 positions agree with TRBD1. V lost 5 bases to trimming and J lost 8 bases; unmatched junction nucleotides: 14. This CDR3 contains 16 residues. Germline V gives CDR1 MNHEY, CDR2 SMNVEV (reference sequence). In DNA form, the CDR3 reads TGTGCCAGCAGTGCTACAGGGGGACGCCGTCGCGATGAGCAGTTCTTC. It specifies CASSATGGRRRDEQFF.

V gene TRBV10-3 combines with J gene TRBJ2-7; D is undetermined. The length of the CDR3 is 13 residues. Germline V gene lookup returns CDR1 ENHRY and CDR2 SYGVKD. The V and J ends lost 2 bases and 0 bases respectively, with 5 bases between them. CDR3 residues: CAISEGSSYEQYF. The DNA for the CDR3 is TGTGCCATCAGTGAGGGCAGCTCCTACGAGCAGTACTTC.

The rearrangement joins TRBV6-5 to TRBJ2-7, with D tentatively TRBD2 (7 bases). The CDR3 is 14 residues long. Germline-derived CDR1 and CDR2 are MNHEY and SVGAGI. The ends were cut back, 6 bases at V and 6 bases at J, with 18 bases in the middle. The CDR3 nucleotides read TGTGCCAGCAGGCAACCAGGGGAGGGGAGCGAGCAGTACTTC. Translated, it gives CASRQPGEGSEQYF.

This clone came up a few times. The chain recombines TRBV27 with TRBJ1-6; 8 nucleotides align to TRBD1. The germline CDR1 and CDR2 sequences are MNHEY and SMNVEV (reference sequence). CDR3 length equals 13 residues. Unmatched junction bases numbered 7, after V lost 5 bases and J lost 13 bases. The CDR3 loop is CASSPADRAPLHF. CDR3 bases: TGTGCCAGCAGTCCCGCGGACAGGGCCCCCCTCCACTTT.

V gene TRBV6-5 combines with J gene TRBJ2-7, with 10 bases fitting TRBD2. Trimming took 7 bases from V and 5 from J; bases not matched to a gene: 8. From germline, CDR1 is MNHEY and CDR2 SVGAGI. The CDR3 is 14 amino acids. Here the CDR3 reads CASTSSGRANEQYF. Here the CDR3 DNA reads TGTGCCAGCACCTCTAGCGGGAGAGCCAACGAGCAGTACTTC.

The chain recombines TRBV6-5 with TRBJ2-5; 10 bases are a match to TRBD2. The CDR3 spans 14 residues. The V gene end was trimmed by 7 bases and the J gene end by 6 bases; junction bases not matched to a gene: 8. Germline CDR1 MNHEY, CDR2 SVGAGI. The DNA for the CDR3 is TGTGCCAGCACCCCTAGCGGGAGTTTCCAGACCCAGTACTTC. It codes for CASTPSGSFQTQYF.

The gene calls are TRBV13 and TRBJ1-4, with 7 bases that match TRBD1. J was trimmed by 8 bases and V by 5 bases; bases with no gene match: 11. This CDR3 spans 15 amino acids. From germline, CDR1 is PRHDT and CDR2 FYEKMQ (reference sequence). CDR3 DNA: TGTGCCAGCAGCCGGGCAGGGGGGCGAGAAGAAAAACTGTTTTTT. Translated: CASSRAGGREEKLFF.

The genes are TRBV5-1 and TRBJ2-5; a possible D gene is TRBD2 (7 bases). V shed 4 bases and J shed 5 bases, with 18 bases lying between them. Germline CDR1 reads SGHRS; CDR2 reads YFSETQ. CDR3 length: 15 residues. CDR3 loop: CASSVIGGGGETQYF. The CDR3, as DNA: TGCGCCAGCAGCGTAATAGGGGGGGGCGGCGAGACCCAGTACTTC.

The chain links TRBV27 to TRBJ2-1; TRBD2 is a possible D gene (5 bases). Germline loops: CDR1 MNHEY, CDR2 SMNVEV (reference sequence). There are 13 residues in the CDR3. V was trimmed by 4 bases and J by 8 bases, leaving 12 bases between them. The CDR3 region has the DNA TGTGCCAGCAGTTCCGACTATGTTCATGAGCAGTTCTTC. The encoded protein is CASSSDYVHEQFF.

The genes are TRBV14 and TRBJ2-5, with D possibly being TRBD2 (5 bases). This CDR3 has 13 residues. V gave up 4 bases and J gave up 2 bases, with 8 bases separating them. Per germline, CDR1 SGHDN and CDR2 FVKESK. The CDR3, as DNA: TGTGCCAGCAGCCTACTAGATCAAGAGACCCAGTACTTC. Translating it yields CASSLLDQETQYF.

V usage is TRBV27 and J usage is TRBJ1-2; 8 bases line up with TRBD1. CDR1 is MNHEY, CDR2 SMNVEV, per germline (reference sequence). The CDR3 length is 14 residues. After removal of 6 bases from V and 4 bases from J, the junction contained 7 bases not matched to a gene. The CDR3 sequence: CASRPRQGSYGYTF. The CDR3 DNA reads TGTGCCAGCAGACCTCGACAGGGGAGCTATGGCTACACCTTC.

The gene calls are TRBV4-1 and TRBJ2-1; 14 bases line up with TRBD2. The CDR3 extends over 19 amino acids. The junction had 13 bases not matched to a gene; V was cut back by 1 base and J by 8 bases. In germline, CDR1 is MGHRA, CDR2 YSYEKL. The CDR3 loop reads CASSQAFVGTSGSPDEQFF. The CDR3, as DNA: TGCGCCAGCAGCCAAGCCTTTGTAGGGACTAGCGGGAGTCCCGATGAGCAGTTCTTC.

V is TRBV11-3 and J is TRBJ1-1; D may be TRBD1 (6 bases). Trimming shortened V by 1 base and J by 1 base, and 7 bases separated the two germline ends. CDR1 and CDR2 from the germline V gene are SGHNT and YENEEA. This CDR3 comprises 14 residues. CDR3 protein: CASSLGTANTEAFF. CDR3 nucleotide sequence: TGTGCCAGCAGCTTAGGGACAGCGAACACTGAAGCTTTCTTT.

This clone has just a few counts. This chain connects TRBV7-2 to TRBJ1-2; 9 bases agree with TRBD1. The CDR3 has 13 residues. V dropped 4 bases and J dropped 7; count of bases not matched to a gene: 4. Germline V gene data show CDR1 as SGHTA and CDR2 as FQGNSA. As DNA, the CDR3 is TGTGCCAGCAGCTCTACAGGGGGCGTTGGCTACACCTTC. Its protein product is CASSSTGGVGYTF.

CDR3 bases: TGTGCCAGCAGTGATCAACTGACAGGGATCTATGGCTACACCTTC. Encoded protein: CASSDQLTGIYGYTF. This chain links TRBV25-1 with TRBJ1-2; 7 nucleotides align to TRBD1. With 3 bases clipped from V and 4 bases from J, the junction kept 8 bases outside the gene matches. From germline, CDR1 is MGHDK and CDR2 SYGVNS. The CDR3 loop spans 15 amino acids.